The 30 T cell receptor beta chains given below trace back to one sample, sequenced in a study of blood T cell repertoires in COVID-19. The protocol was immunoSEQ multiplex PCR, while the TCRdb copy is restricted to in-frame clones and leaves out a portion. The table includes 100,000 to 150,000 clones, 60% to 80% detected once. The sample comprised peripheral blood. These receptors were taken from a man aged 55 to 70 with acute or convalescent COVID-19.

The chain is built from TRBV14 and TRBJ2-1, with 8 bases matching TRBD2. This CDR3 has 17 residues. CDR1 SGHDN and CDR2 FVKESK come from the germline V gene. The ends lost 0 bases at V and 6 bases at J; junction bases unmatched: 10. CDR3 protein: CASSQDFYGSGINEQFF. CDR3 bases: TGTGCCAGCAGCCAAGATTTTTATGGTAGCGGGATCAATGAGCAGTTCTTC.

Comment on this clone: Other nucleotide sequences from this sample produce the same CDR3. The V gene is TRBV7-3, the J gene TRBJ2-7; 13 nucleotides align to TRBD2. The CDR3 is 15 residues long. With V trimmed by 2 bases and J by 4 bases, 2 bases remained unmatched. Germline lookup yields CDR1 SGHTA and CDR2 FQGTGA. CDR3 sequence (DNA): TGTGCCAGCAGCTTAGGGACTAGCGGGATTTACGAGCAGTACTTC. Translating gives CASSLGTSGIYEQYF.

This sequence joins TRBV3-1 (or the pseudogene TRBV3-2) and TRBJ1-4; D may be TRBD1 (6 bases). Germline values: CDR1 LGHDT, CDR2 YNNKEL (reference sequence). V lost 2 bases, J lost 8 bases, and 9 bases lay in between. CDR3 length: 13 amino acids. Here the CDR3 reads CASSQQGSEKLFF. In DNA form, the CDR3 reads TGTGCCAGCAGCCAACAGGGGAGCGAAAAACTGTTTTTT.

This rearrangement joins TRBV27 to TRBJ2-7; D may be TRBD2 (9 bases). In germline, CDR1 is MNHEY, CDR2 SMNVEV (reference sequence). The CDR3 spans 19 residues. Deletions cut 6 bases from V and 2 bases from J, with 29 bases between. CDR3 loop: CASRSPTGAQLAGAYEQYF. Here the CDR3 DNA reads TGTGCCAGCAGATCTCCGACAGGGGCACAACTAGCGGGTGCCTACGAGCAGTACTTC.

This clone showed up just a few times. V and J are TRBV27 and TRBJ2-1, with TRBD2 identical over 12 bases. This CDR3 contains 19 residues. The germline gives CDR1 MNHEY, CDR2 SMNVEV (reference sequence). With V trimmed by 5 bases and J by 0 bases, 11 bases remained unmatched. DNA for the CDR3: TGTGCCAGCAGTCCAATCACTAGCGGGAGGATCCTCTCCTACAATGAGCAGTTCTTC. Its translation is CASSPITSGRILSYNEQFF.

The V and J genes are TRBV7-9 and TRBJ1-2; TRBD1 matches at 7 bases. The CDR3 length is 13 residues. The V gene's germline CDR1 is SEHNR and CDR2 FQNEAQ (reference sequence). Trimming at V came to 6 bases and at J to 6 bases, leaving 7 bases not matched to a gene. CDR3 residues: CASSRGQTDGYTF. CDR3 in DNA: TGTGCCAGCAGTAGGGGACAGACGGATGGCTACACCTTC.

The chain has TRBV5-8 and TRBJ2-1, with D maybe TRBD2 (6 bases). The CDR3 contains 15 residues. V lost 4 bases to trimming and J lost 6 bases, with 17 bases between them. Germline CDR1 reads SGHTS; CDR2 reads YDEGEE. The CDR3 region is CASSLRDLDINEQFF. In DNA, the CDR3 is TGTGCCAGCAGCCTCCGGGACTTGGATATCAATGAGCAGTTCTTC. The full variable domain, rest sourced from reference TRBV5-8 and TRBJ2-1, is EAGVTQSPTHLIKTRGQQATLRCSPISGHTSVYWYQQALGLGLQFLLWYDEGEERNRGNFPPRFSGRQFPNYSSELNVNALELEDSALYLCASSLRDLDINEQFFGPGTRLTVL.

The chain couples TRBV25-1 to TRBJ2-5; the D is unclear. Per germline, CDR1 MGHDK and CDR2 SYGVNS. The V end was cut by 4 bases, the J end by 1 base, with 13 bases between. CDR3 length: 15 residues. The CDR3 DNA is TGTGCCAGCAGTGTTGGCTTGCTTGGCCAAGAGACCCAGTACTTC. It codes for CASSVGLLGQETQYF.

J is TRBJ2-3 and V is TRBV6-4, with D perhaps matching TRBD2 (6 bases). V lost 2 bases, J lost 4 bases, and 13 bases lay in between. CDR1 and CDR2 from the germline V gene are MRHNA and SNTAGT. This CDR3 is 15 amino acids long. The CDR3 sequence: CASSDGRGEADTQYF. CDR3 sequence (DNA): TGTGCCAGCAGTGACGGGCGAGGGGAGGCAGATACGCAGTATTTT.

The count of this clone is one. The chain joins TRBV5-1 to TRBJ1-1; 8 bases line up with TRBD1. Germline V gives CDR1 SGHRS, CDR2 YFSETQ. Trimming cost V 4 bases and J 6 bases; bases outside gene matches: 11. This CDR3 contains 15 residues. CDR3 DNA: TGCGCCAGCAGCAACGGACAGGGAATTGTCCCTGAAGCTTTCTTT. Translation gives CASSNGQGIVPEAFF.

The chain uses TRBV3-1 (or the pseudogene TRBV3-2) and TRBJ2-3, with 8 bases lining up with TRBD2. Losses at the gene ends were 2 bases for V and 0 bases for J; bases not matched to a gene: 1. The length of the CDR3 is 15 residues. CDR1 is LGHDT, CDR2 YNNKEL, per germline (reference sequence). This CDR3 is CASSQSSGSTDTQYF. CDR3 coding DNA: TGTGCCAGCAGCCAATCTAGCGGGAGCACAGATACGCAGTATTTT.

The chain employs TRBV3-1 (or the pseudogene TRBV3-2) and TRBJ1-2; possible D gene TRBD1, 6 bases. V lost 1 base, J lost 3 bases, and 9 bases lay in between. This CDR3 is built from 14 residues. From germline, CDR1 is LGHDT and CDR2 YNNKEL (reference sequence). CDR3 nucleotides: TGTGCCAGCAGCCAAGGGGGGCGCGACTATGGCTACACCTTC. Amino acids: CASSQGGRDYGYTF.

The V gene is TRBV11-3, the J gene TRBJ1-1, with D uncertain. This CDR3 is 13 amino acids long. V lost 1 base, J lost 8 bases, and 11 bases lay in between. Per the germline V gene, CDR1 is SGHNT and CDR2 is YENEEA. This CDR3 reads CASSLGVAGEAFF. As DNA, the CDR3 is TGTGCCAGCAGCTTAGGGGTGGCAGGCGAAGCTTTCTTT.

For the CDR3, the DNA is TGTGCCAGCAGTCCCTCCAATCCGGGACAGGGGGATGGTGGCTACACCTTC. The encoded protein is CASSPSNPGQGDGGYTF. This sequence joins TRBV27 and TRBJ1-2, with 11 bases aligning to TRBD1. Germline CDR1 MNHEY, CDR2 SMNVEV (reference sequence). The CDR3 has 17 amino acids. V shed 5 bases, J shed 7 bases, and the junction held 15 bases outside the gene matches.

The rearrangement uses TRBV3-1 (or the pseudogene TRBV3-2) and TRBJ2-6, with D possibly matching TRBD1 (6 bases). The V end lost 0 bases, the J end lost 2 bases, and 29 bases lay between the germline ends. In germline, CDR1 is LGHDT, CDR2 YNNKEL (reference sequence). The CDR3 contains 23 residues. The CDR3, as DNA: TGTGCCAGCAGCCAAGATTTAACCGCCCCGGGTGGGGGCAACAGCGCTGGGGCCAACGTCCTGACTTTC. Translation: CASSQDLTAPGGGNSAGANVLTF.

The chain uses TRBV6-5 and TRBJ1-3, with 7 bases aligning to TRBD1. Per germline, CDR1 MNHEY and CDR2 SVGAGI. The CDR3 sequence is 16 residues long. V lost 0 bases to trimming and J lost 2 bases; unmatched junction nucleotides: 4. CDR3 DNA sequence: TGTGCCAGCAGTTACTCGAGGGACAGTCCTGGAAACACCATATATTTT. Its translation: CASSYSRDSPGNTIYF.

The chain couples TRBV7-9 to TRBJ1-1; no definite D call. Germline lookup yields CDR1 SEHNR and CDR2 FQNEAQ (reference sequence). This CDR3 is built from 15 residues. Trimming removed 5 bases at V and 1 base at J, with 14 bases between. The CDR3 loop is CASSPLGTQNTEAFF. The CDR3 nucleotides are TGTGCCAGCAGCCCCCTGGGCACACAGAACACTGAAGCTTTCTTT.

The chain recombines TRBV6-2 or TRBV6-3 with TRBJ2-1; D not certain. This CDR3 is 12 amino acids long. Trimming stripped 2 bases from V and 6 bases from J, with 5 bases between. Germline V lookup: CDR1 MNHEY, CDR2 SVGEGT. The CDR3 spells CASSYVRNEQFF. The CDR3 region has the DNA TGTGCCAGCAGTTACGTTCGCAATGAGCAGTTCTTC.

This rearrangement joins TRBV6-5 to TRBJ1-2, with 7 nucleotides matching TRBD1. CDR3 length: 14 residues. V lost 1 base, J lost 4 bases, and 3 bases stayed unmatched. Per germline, CDR1 MNHEY and CDR2 SVGAGI. CDR3: CASSYLAGGYGYTF. The DNA of the CDR3 is TGTGCCAGCAGTTACTTAGCAGGGGGCTATGGCTACACCTTC.

The chain links TRBV19 to TRBJ2-4, with D possibly being TRBD1 (6 bases). Germline CDR1 is LNHDA and CDR2 is SQIVND (reference sequence). The CDR3 runs 16 residues. Trimming pared 6 bases from V and 0 bases from J, leaving 15 bases between. CDR3 coding DNA: TGTGCCAGTAGACCACAGGGAACTCTAGCCAAAAACATTCAGTACTTC. Its translation is CASRPQGTLAKNIQYF.

The chain has TRBV6-5 and TRBJ2-7; 10 bases are shared with TRBD2. V shed 4 bases and J 3 bases; nucleotides not matched to a gene: 6. Germline V CDR1 and CDR2: MNHEY, SVGAGI. The CDR3 covers 15 residues. As DNA, the CDR3 is TGTGCCAGCAGTTTCGCTAGCGGGGGAGGCTACGAGCAGTACTTC. Its translation is CASSFASGGGYEQYF.

This chain links TRBV10-3 with TRBJ2-1, with TRBD2 identical over 14 bases. The V gene end was trimmed by 2 bases and the J gene end by 7 bases; junction bases not matched to a gene: 10. This CDR3 spans 18 amino acids. Germline V gives CDR1 ENHRY, CDR2 SYGVKD. The CDR3 is CAISELRRLAGGLNEQFF. In nucleotides, the CDR3 is TGTGCCATCAGTGAGCTCCGAAGACTAGCGGGGGGGCTTAATGAGCAGTTCTTC.

The chain links TRBV7-2 to TRBJ2-1; the D gene is possibly TRBD2 (6 bases). Germline CDR1 reads SGHTA; CDR2 reads FQGNSA. The V end lost 6 bases, the J end lost 3 bases, and 18 bases lay between the germline ends. This CDR3 is built from 16 residues. The CDR3 protein is CASRNRRESLYNEQFF. CDR3 in DNA: TGTGCCAGCAGGAACCGACGGGAGTCCCTCTACAATGAGCAGTTCTTC.

This chain connects TRBV19 to TRBJ1-5; 7 bases fit TRBD1. The CDR3 consists of 19 residues. J lost 6 bases, V lost 7 bases, and 24 bases had no gene match. CDR1 is LNHDA and CDR2 is SQIVND in the germline V gene (reference sequence). The CDR3 nucleotides read TGTGCCAGTACCTCCACCCCCGGTCGACAGGGCCTGTGGAGTCAGCCCCAGCATTTT. It specifies CASTSTPGRQGLWSQPQHF.

The genes are TRBV6-4 and TRBJ2-3; D not resolved. Germline loops: CDR1 MRHNA, CDR2 SNTAGT. The V gene lost 5 bases and the J gene lost 7 bases, with 7 bases spanning the gap. This CDR3 is 11 amino acids long. The CDR3 loop is CASSNSHTQYF. The DNA for the CDR3 is TGTGCCAGCAGTAATAGCCATACGCAGTATTTT.

This clone was counted a few times. CDR3 sequence: CAIRYGNYGYTF. For the CDR3, the DNA is TGTGCCATCAGGTACGGGAACTATGGCTACACCTTC. The chain couples TRBV10-3 to TRBJ1-2, with D unresolved. The V gene's germline CDR1 is ENHRY and CDR2 SYGVKD. The CDR3 loop spans 12 amino acids. Between the trimmed V and J ends, which lost 6 bases and 2 bases, there was a span of 7 bases.

The rearrangement uses TRBV5-1 and TRBJ2-7, with D uncertain. Trimming removed 0 bases at V and 0 bases at J, with 13 bases between. The length of the CDR3 is 16 residues. From germline, CDR1 is SGHRS and CDR2 YFSETQ. The CDR3 spells CASSLEFAKSSYEQYF. In nucleotides, the CDR3 is TGCGCCAGCAGCTTGGAATTTGCGAAAAGCTCCTACGAGCAGTACTTC.

The V and J genes are TRBV18 and TRBJ1-1; 11 nucleotides line up with TRBD1. V trimming: 3 bases; J trimming: 2 bases; junction bases outside the gene matches: 2. Germline CDR1 and CDR2: KGHSH and LQKENI. The CDR3 runs 15 residues. The CDR3 nucleotides read TGTGCCAGCTCACCGGGACAGGGGGATAACACTGAAGCTTTCTTT. It specifies CASSPGQGDNTEAFF.

This sequence joins TRBV29-1 and TRBJ1-1; D gene uncertain. The CDR3 sequence is 13 residues long. V was cut by 3 bases and J by 0 bases, with 8 bases left in between. The germline CDR1 and CDR2 sequences are SQVTM and ANQGSEA. CDR3: CSVDRSMNTEAFF. DNA for the CDR3: TGCAGCGTTGACAGGTCCATGAACACTGAAGCTTTCTTT. Variable domain in full (rest from reference TRBV29-1 and TRBJ1-1): SAVISQKPSRDICQRGTSLTIQCQVDSQVTMMFWYRQQPGQSLTLIATANQGSEATYESGFVIDKFPISRPNLTFSTLTVSNMSPEDSSIYLCSVDRSMNTEAFFGQGTRLTVV.

The chain couples TRBV4-2 to TRBJ2-7; 8 bases line up with TRBD2. This CDR3 is 19 amino acids long. The germline V gene encodes CDR1 LGHNA and CDR2 YNFKEQ. Trimming took 1 base from V and 2 from J; bases not matched to a gene: 16. This CDR3 is CASSQVGPSGPAGTYEQYF. The CDR3 nucleotides read TGTGCCAGCAGCCAAGTGGGGCCTAGCGGGCCCGCAGGGACCTACGAGCAGTACTTC.